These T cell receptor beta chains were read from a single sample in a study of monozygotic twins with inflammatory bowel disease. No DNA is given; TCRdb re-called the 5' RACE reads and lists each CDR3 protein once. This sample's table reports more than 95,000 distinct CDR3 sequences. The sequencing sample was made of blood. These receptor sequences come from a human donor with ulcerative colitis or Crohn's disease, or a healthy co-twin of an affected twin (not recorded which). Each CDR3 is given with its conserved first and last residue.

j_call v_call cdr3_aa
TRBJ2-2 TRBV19 CASNAWILAGVGELFF
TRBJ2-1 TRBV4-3 CASSQDWDGNEQFF
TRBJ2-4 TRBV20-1 CSAPDRRIAKNMQYF
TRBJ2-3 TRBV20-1 CSAPDRTDTQYF
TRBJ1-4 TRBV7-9 CASSLAGGEKLFF
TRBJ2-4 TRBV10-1 CASSEAQGKNIQYF
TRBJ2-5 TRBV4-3 CASSQATGNQETQYF
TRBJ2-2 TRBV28 CASSLAGPNTGELFF
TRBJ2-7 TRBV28 CASSLTGLSSYEQYF
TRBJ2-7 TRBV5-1 CASSGGGTGSYEQYF
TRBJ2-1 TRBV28 CASSFGAGGPNEQFF
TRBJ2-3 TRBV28 CASSPGTGGRLNTQYF
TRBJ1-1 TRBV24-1 CATRRREGTEAFF
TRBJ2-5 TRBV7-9 CASSLSKQETQYF
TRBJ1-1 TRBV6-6 CASSPRSNTEAFF
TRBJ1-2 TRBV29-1 CSVERGTNYGYTF
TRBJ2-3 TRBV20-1 CSASALAGGSDTQYF
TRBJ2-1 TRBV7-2 CASSTGTSGGYNEQFF
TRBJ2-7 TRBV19 CASSDSGRAYEQYF
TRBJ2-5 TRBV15 CATCQDARLQETQYF
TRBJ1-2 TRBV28 CASRGRDGYYGYTF
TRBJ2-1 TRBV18 CASSRDFSYNEQFF
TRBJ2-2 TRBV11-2 CASSFRTGIGGELFF
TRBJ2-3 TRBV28 CASSVRVNRARGTDTQYF
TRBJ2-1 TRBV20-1 CSASRTGHNEQFF
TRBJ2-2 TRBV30 CAWREVAGRTEDGELFF
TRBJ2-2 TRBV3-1 CASSRQGERELFF
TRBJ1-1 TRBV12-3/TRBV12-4 CASSYYRVDRLAEAFF
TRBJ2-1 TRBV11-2 CASSLVRRAGDFENNEQFF
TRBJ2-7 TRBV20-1 CSASKSGTGRYEQYF
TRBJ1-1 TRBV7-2 CASSPRTRYRAFF
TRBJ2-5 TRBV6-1 CASSVRGVETQYF
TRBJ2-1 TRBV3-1 CASSLQGGYNEQFF
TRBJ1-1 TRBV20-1 CSAYETGTKYTEAFF
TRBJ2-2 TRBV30 CAWSLQVTNTGELFF
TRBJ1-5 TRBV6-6 CASSYQINQPQHF
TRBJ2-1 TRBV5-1 CASSRDLNEQFF